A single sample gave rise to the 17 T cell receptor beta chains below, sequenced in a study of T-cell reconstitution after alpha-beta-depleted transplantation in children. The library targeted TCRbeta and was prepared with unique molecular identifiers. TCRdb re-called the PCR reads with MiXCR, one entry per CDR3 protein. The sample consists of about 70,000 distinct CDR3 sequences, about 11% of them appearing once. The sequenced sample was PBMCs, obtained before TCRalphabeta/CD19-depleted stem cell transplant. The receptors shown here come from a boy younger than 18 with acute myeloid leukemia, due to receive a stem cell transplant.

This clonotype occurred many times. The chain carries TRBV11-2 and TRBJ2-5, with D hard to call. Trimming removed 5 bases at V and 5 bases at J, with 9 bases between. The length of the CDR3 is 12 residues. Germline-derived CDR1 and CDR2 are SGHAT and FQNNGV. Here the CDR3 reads CASSPRRETQYF. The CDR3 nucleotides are TGTGCCAGCAGCCCTAGGCGGGAGACCCAGTACTTC.

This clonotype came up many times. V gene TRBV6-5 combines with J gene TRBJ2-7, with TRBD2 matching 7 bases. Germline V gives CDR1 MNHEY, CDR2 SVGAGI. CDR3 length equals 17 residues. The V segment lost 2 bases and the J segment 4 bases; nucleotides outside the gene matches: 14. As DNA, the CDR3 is TGTGCCAGCAGTTACGGGCTAGCGGCCGGGGATGGATACGAGCAGTACTTC. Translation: CASSYGLAAGDGYEQYF.

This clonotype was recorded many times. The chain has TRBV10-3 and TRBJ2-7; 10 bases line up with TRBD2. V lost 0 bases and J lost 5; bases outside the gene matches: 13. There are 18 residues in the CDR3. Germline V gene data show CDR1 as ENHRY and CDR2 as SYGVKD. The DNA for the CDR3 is TGTGCCATCAGTGAGTCGAATCGGGCTAGCGGGAGTTCCCACGAGCAGTACTTC. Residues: CAISESNRASGSSHEQYF.

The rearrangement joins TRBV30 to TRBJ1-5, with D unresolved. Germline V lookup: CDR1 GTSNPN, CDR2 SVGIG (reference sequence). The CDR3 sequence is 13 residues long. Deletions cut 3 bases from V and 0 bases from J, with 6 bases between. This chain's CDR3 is CAWSMSSNQPQHF. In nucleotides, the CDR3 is TGTGCCTGGAGCATGAGTAGCAATCAGCCCCAGCATTTT.

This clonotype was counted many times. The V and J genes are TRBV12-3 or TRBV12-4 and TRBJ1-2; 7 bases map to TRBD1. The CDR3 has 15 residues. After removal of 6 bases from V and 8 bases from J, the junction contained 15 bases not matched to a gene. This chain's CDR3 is CASSPRQGESVGYTF. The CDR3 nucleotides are TGTGCCAGCAGCCCGAGACAGGGCGAGTCCGTCGGCTACACCTTC.

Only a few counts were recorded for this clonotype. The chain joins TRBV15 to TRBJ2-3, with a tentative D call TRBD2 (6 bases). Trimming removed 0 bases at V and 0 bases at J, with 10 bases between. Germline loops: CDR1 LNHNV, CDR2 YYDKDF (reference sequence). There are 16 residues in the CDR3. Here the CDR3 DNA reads TGTGCCACCAGCAGAGACCCTGCGGGGAGCACAGATACGCAGTATTTT. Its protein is CATSRDPAGSTDTQYF.

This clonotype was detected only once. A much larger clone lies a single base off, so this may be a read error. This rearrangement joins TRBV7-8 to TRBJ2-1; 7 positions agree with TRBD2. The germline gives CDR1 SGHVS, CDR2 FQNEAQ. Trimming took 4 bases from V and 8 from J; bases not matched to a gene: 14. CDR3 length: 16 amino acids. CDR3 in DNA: TGTGCCAGCAGCTATCGGGTGGGGAGGGCTCTGCATGAGCAGTTCTTC. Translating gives CASSYRVGRALHEQFF.

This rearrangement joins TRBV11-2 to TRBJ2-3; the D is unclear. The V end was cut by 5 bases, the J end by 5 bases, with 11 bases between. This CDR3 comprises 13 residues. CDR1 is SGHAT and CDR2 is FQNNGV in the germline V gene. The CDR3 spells CASSRDLQDTQYF. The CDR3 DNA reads TGTGCCAGCAGCAGAGATTTACAAGATACGCAGTATTTT. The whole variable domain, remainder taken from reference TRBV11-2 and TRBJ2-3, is EAGVAQSPRYKIIEKRQSVAFWCNPISGHATLYWYQQILGQGPKLLIQFQNNGVVDDSQLPKDRFSAERLKGVDSTLKIQPAKLEDSAVYLCASSRDLQDTQYFGPGTRLTVL.

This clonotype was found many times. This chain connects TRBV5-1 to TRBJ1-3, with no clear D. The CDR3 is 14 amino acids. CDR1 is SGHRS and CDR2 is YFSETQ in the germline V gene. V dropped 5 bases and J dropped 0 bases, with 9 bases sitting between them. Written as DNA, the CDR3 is TGCGCCAGCAGGATGAGTTACTCTGGAAACACCATATATTTT. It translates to CASRMSYSGNTIYF.

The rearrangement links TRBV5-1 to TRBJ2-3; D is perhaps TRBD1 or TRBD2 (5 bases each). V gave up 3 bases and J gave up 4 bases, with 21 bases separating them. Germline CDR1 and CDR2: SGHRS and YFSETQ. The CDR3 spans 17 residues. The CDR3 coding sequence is TGCGCCAGCAGCTCGGCCCCCGGGACCCTTATGGCAGATACGCAGTATTTT. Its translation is CASSSAPGTLMADTQYF.

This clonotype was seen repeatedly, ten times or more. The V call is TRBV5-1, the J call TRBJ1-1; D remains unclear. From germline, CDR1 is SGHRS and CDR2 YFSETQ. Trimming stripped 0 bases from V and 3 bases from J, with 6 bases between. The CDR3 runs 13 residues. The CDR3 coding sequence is TGCGCCAGCAGCTTGGCTGCAGACACTGAAGCTTTCTTT. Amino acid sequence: CASSLAADTEAFF.

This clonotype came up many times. The CDR3 reads CASSPGTPGETQYF. The DNA for the CDR3 is TGTGCCAGCAGCCCTGGGACTCCGGGGGAGACCCAGTACTTC. This rearrangement joins TRBV5-6 to TRBJ2-5; a weak D match, TRBD2 (6 bases). CDR3 length: 14 residues. Germline lookup yields CDR1 SGHDT and CDR2 YYEEEE. V lost 4 bases, J lost 5 bases, and 15 bases lay in between. The full variable domain, in which reference TRBV5-6 and TRBJ2-5 provide the parts outside the CDR3, is DAGVTQSPTHLIKTRGQQVTLRCSPKSGHDTVSWYQQALGQGPQFIFQYYEEEERQRGNFPDRFSGHQFPNYSSELNVNALLLGDSALYLCASSPGTPGETQYFGPGTRLLVL.

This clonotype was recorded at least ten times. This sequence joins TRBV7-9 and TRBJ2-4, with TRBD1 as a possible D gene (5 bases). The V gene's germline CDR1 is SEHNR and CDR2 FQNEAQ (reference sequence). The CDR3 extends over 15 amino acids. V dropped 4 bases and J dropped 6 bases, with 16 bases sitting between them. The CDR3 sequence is CASSSPGLDRNIQYF. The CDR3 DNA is TGTGCCAGCAGCTCCCCAGGCCTCGACAGAAACATTCAGTACTTC.

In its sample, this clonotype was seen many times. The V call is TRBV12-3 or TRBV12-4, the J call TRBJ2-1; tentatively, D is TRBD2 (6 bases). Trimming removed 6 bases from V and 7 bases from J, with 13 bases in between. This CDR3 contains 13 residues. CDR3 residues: CASRPAGWNEQFF. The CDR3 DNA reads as TGTGCCAGCAGACCCGCGGGGTGGAATGAGCAGTTCTTC.

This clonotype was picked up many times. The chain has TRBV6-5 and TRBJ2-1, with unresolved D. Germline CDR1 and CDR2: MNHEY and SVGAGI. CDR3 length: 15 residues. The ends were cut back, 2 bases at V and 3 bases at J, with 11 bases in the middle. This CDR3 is CASSYRALVYNEQFF. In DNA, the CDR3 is TGTGCCAGCAGTTACAGGGCATTGGTCTACAATGAGCAGTTCTTC.

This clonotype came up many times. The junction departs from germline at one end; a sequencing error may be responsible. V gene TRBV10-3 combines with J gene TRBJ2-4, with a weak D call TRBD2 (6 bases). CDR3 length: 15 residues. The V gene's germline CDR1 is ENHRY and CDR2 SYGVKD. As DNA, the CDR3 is TGTGCCATCAGTCCCGGGGGTGTATCGAAAACCATTCAGTACTTC. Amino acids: CAISPGGVSKTIQYF.

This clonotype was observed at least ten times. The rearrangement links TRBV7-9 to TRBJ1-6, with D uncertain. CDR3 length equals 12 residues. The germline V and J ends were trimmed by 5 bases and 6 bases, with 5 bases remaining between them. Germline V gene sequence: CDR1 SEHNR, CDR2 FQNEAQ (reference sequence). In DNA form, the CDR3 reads TGTGCCAGCAGCACAAGTAATTCACCCCTCCACTTT. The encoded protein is CASSTSNSPLHF.